The clone carrying this TCR beta chain turned up a few times. Its matching antigen is unknown. One entry per CDR3 protein results from TCRdb running MiXCR on the RT-PCR reads. The sample contains hundreds of thousands of distinct CDR3 sequences, over 9.5% of which appear only once. The data derive from a study of response to subunit inactivated influenza vaccine. Study conclusions and caveats: Authors suggested seasonal influenza vaccinations each recruit few new T cells.

The CDR3 runs 16 residues. The V segment lost 7 bases and the J segment 5 bases; nucleotides outside the gene matches: 14. The rearrangement joins TRBV12-3 or TRBV12-4 to TRBJ2-5; 9 nucleotides line up with TRBD1. The starting material was PBMCs from blood, obtained on the day of vaccination. The TCR was taken from a man aged 45-65 years who received an inactivated influenza vaccine. CDR3 loop: CASTASGTGQEETQYF. CDR3 in DNA: TGTGCCAGCACCGCCTCCGGGACAGGGCAGGAGGAGACCCAGTACTTC.